The 22 T cell receptor beta chains reported below all come from one sample, sequenced in a study of response to subunit inactivated influenza vaccine. TCRdb reprocessed the RT-PCR reads via MiXCR and lists one record per CDR3 protein. The data show some 850,000 distinct CDR3 sequences, with less than 20% seen just once and approximately 10% held by the top ten. Source: PBMCs from blood, taken 5 days after vaccination. All receptors come from a man aged 50 to 60 who received an inactivated influenza vaccine.

At least ten counts were recorded for this clonotype. The chain recombines TRBV27 with TRBJ2-1; 9 nucleotides match TRBD1. Germline V CDR1 and CDR2: MNHEY, SMNVEV (reference sequence). This CDR3 comprises 17 residues. Germline trimming cut 2 bases from V and 0 bases from J; bases unmatched to any gene: 5. The CDR3 spells CASSLQGTGSSYNEQFF. Here the CDR3 DNA reads TGTGCCAGCAGTTTACAGGGGACAGGGAGCTCCTACAATGAGCAGTTCTTC.

This clonotype was detected only a few times. The V gene is TRBV7-2, the J gene TRBJ1-1; D is unclear. V lost 2 bases and J lost 0, with 7 bases in between. Germline V CDR1 and CDR2: SGHTA, FQGNSA. This CDR3 region has 14 residues. This CDR3 is CASSLSDMNTEAFF. CDR3 coding DNA: TGTGCCAGCAGCTTATCCGATATGAACACTGAAGCTTTCTTT. Complete variable domain (other parts from reference TRBV7-2 and TRBJ1-1): GAGVSQSPSNKVTEKGKDVELRCDPISGHTALYWYRQSLGQGLEFLIYFQGNSAPDKSGLPSDRFSAERTGGSVSTLTIQRTQQEDSAVYLCASSLSDMNTEAFFGQGTRLTVV.

V is TRBV28 and J is TRBJ2-1; 9 nucleotides line up with TRBD1. J gave up 7 bases and V 3 bases, and 7 bases lay outside the gene matches. The CDR3 length is 15 residues. Looked up from germline, CDR1 is MDHEN and CDR2 is SYDVKM. Here the CDR3 reads CASSFGQGTKNEQFF. CDR3 nucleotides: TGTGCCAGCAGTTTTGGACAGGGGACGAAGAATGAGCAGTTCTTC. The full variable domain, completed using reference TRBV28 and TRBJ2-1, is DVKVTQSSRYLVKRTGEKVFLECVQDMDHENMFWYRQDPGLGLRLIYFSYDVKMKEKGDIPEGYSVSREKKERFSLILESASTNQTSMYLCASSFGQGTKNEQFFGPGTRLTVL.

In its sample, this clonotype was seen many times. The chain carries TRBV18 and TRBJ1-1; D call uncertain. Germline CDR1 KGHSH, CDR2 LQKENI. The CDR3 sequence is 12 residues long. V lost 1 base and J lost 8, with 8 bases in between. Written as DNA, the CDR3 is TGTGCCAGCTCACCACGGCGGGCAGAAGCTTTCTTT. It encodes CASSPRRAEAFF.

This clonotype has only a few counts. The chain couples TRBV12-3 or TRBV12-4 to TRBJ2-4; no reliable D call. The CDR3 runs 13 residues. The V gene lost 6 bases and the J gene lost 8 bases, with 14 bases spanning the gap. CDR3 coding DNA: TGTGCCAGCAGCCCCGGACGGGCGGACATTCAGTACTTC. Its protein is CASSPGRADIQYF.

The gene calls are TRBV12-3 or TRBV12-4 and TRBJ2-5; D is undetermined. CDR3 length equals 12 residues. V lost 7 bases and J lost 5, with 11 bases in between. In DNA, the CDR3 is TGTGCCAGCACCGCCGCCCTGGAGACCCAGTACTTC. This gives the protein CASTAALETQYF.

The sample holds a few counts of this clonotype. The V call is TRBV7-2, the J call TRBJ2-1; TRBD2 aligns across 9 bases. The CDR3 has 14 amino acids. Per germline, CDR1 SGHTA and CDR2 FQGNSA. Germline trimming cut 4 bases from V and 5 bases from J; bases unmatched to any gene: 3. The CDR3 region has the DNA TGTGCCAGCAGCTCGACTAGCGGAAACAATGAGCAGTTCTTC. Protein sequence: CASSSTSGNNEQFF. Together with reference TRBV7-2 and TRBJ2-1, the CDR3 gives the full variable domain: GAGVSQSPSNKVTEKGKDVELRCDPISGHTALYWYRQSLGQGLEFLIYFQGNSAPDKSGLPSDRFSAERTGGSVSTLTIQRTQQEDSAVYLCASSSTSGNNEQFFGPGTRLTVL.

Only a few counts were recorded for this clonotype. This chain connects TRBV2 to TRBJ2-4; a possible D gene is TRBD1 (5 bases). The germline V gene has CDR1 SNHLY and CDR2 FYNNEI. The CDR3 length is 13 residues. Trimming left V 2 bases short and J 10 bases short, with 12 bases between. The CDR3 DNA follows: TGTGCCAGCAGTGAAAGGCAGCAGGGAATTCAGTACTTC. As protein: CASSERQQGIQYF.

The chain links TRBV5-1 to TRBJ2-7; 12 bases are shared with TRBD1. This CDR3 comprises 14 residues. V gave up 4 bases and J gave up 7 bases; unmatched junction bases: 6. Germline values: CDR1 SGHRS, CDR2 YFSETQ. Here the CDR3 DNA reads TGCGCCAGCAGCCAGGGACAGGGGGCTGGGGAGCAGTACTTC. Its protein product is CASSQGQGAGEQYF.

This clonotype has at least ten counts. This sequence joins TRBV3-1 and TRBJ2-3; 10 bases line up with TRBD2. Per the germline V gene, CDR1 is LGHDT and CDR2 is YNNKEL (reference sequence). The CDR3 contains 15 residues. Trimming cost V 6 bases and J 0 bases; bases outside gene matches: 3. The CDR3 DNA reads as TGTGCCAGCAGTCCGACTAGCGGGAGCACAGATACGCAGTATTTT. This codes for CASSPTSGSTDTQYF.

The V gene is TRBV11-2, the J gene TRBJ2-7, with D possibly TRBD1 on 6 matching bases. V gave up 5 bases and J gave up 3 bases, with 14 bases separating them. Germline lookup yields CDR1 SGHAT and CDR2 FQNNGV. This CDR3 is built from 14 residues. The CDR3 DNA sequence: TGTGCCAGCAGCCAACATAGGGGGATCTACGAGCAGTACTTC. Its protein is CASSQHRGIYEQYF.

The CDR3 nucleotides read TGTGCCAGCAGCCCGGGACTAGCGGGAACCGGGGAGCTGTTTTTT. Residues: CASSPGLAGTGELFF. V is TRBV9 and J is TRBJ2-2, with 13 bases fitting TRBD2. The CDR3 is made up of 15 amino acids. The junction had 2 bases not matched to a gene; V was cut back by 4 bases and J by 5 bases. Germline CDR1 is SGDLS and CDR2 is YYNGEE.

The sample holds a few counts of this clonotype. The chain has TRBV6-5 and TRBJ2-1, with a weak D call TRBD2 (5 bases). The CDR3 extends over 12 amino acids. The V gene's germline CDR1 is MNHEY and CDR2 SVGAGI. The ends were cut back, 4 bases at V and 9 bases at J, with 10 bases in the middle. CDR3 sequence: CASSLDGGEQFF. The CDR3 DNA reads as TGTGCCAGCAGTTTAGACGGAGGTGAGCAGTTCTTC.

This clonotype was detected only a few times. V usage is TRBV7-2 and J usage is TRBJ2-1, with 8 bases lining up with TRBD2. J was trimmed by 4 bases and V by 6 bases; bases with no gene match: 14. Germline CDR1 reads SGHTA; CDR2 reads FQGNSA. The CDR3 length is 17 residues. Here the CDR3 reads CASSKRGTGGGYNEQFF. CDR3 in DNA: TGTGCCAGCAGTAAAAGGGGTACAGGCGGGGGGTACAATGAGCAGTTCTTC.

A few counts support this clonotype. J is TRBJ2-1 and V is TRBV13, with D possibly called TRBD1 or TRBD2 (5 bases each). CDR1 is PRHDT, CDR2 FYEKMQ, per germline (reference sequence). The germline V and J ends were trimmed by 2 bases and 7 bases, with 15 bases remaining between them. The CDR3 runs 15 residues. CDR3 bases: TGTGCCAGCAGCTTAAGTGGGGGTGGGATTAATGAGCAGTTCTTC. Its translation: CASSLSGGGINEQFF.

This clonotype was detected many times. The genes are TRBV6-2 or TRBV6-3 and TRBJ2-1; the match to TRBD2 covers 7 bases. With V trimmed by 6 bases and J by 10 bases, 12 bases remained unmatched. The CDR3 totals 14 residues. CDR1 and CDR2 (germline): MNHEY, SVGEGT. As DNA, the CDR3 is TGTGCCAGCAGCCCCACAGTAGCGGGCGTGGAGCAGTTCTTC. As protein: CASSPTVAGVEQFF.

Ten or more counts support this clonotype. The V call is TRBV7-8, the J call TRBJ2-5; D call uncertain. The CDR3 is 15 residues long. Looked up from germline, CDR1 is SGHVS and CDR2 is FQNEAQ. Trimming cost V 2 bases and J 3 bases, with 13 bases left between them. This chain's CDR3 is CASSLSGWPEETQYF. In DNA, the CDR3 is TGTGCCAGCAGCTTATCGGGCTGGCCAGAAGAGACCCAGTACTTC.

This clonotype was observed a few times. The gene calls are TRBV5-1 and TRBJ1-5, with D unclear. Germline assignment: CDR1 SGHRS and CDR2 YFSETQ. The length of the CDR3 is 15 residues. The ends were cut back, 0 bases at V and 2 bases at J, with 9 bases in the middle. The CDR3 spells CASSLGGPGNQPQHF. The CDR3 DNA reads as TGCGCCAGCAGCTTGGGGGGTCCCGGCAATCAGCCCCAGCATTTT.

The chain carries TRBV9 and TRBJ1-4, with a possible D match to TRBD1 (5 bases). The CDR3 is 15 amino acids. The germline CDR1 and CDR2 sequences are SGDLS and YYNGEE. V was trimmed by 6 bases and J by 0 bases, leaving 12 bases between them. CDR3 amino acids: CASNRDGATNEKLFF. The CDR3 DNA follows: TGTGCCAGCAACCGGGACGGTGCAACTAATGAAAAACTGTTTTTT.

This clonotype appeared many times. The chain has TRBV12-3 or TRBV12-4 and TRBJ2-2; D is perhaps TRBD2 (5 bases). This CDR3 spans 15 amino acids. The V end lost 6 bases, the J end lost 4 bases, and 15 bases lay between the germline ends. As DNA, the CDR3 is TGTGCCAGCAGCTTACGGGGTTGGGGCACCGGGGAGCTGTTTTTT. Residues: CASSLRGWGTGELFF.

The chain has TRBV6-5 and TRBJ2-1; TRBD1 is a possible D gene (5 bases). With 4 bases removed from V and 12 bases from J, the gap between germline ends came to 19 bases. This CDR3 is 14 amino acids long. Germline lookup yields CDR1 MNHEY and CDR2 SVGAGI. The CDR3 here is CASSSYNPFRGQFF. The DNA of the CDR3 is TGTGCCAGCAGTTCCTATAATCCCTTTAGGGGGCAGTTCTTC.

The table lists this clonotype with a few counts. The chain uses TRBV7-8 and TRBJ2-7, with D perhaps matching TRBD2 (6 bases). Trimming pared 4 bases from V and 0 bases from J, leaving 10 bases between. Germline V gene sequence: CDR1 SGHVS, CDR2 FQNEAQ. This CDR3 spans 14 amino acids. This CDR3 is CASSSGLNSYEQYF. The CDR3, as DNA: TGTGCCAGCAGCTCCGGACTAAACTCCTACGAGCAGTACTTC.